Reported below is one TCR beta chain. This entry comes from a study of control samples from healthy donors and cancer patients. The CDR3 is made up of 15 amino acids. Germline assignment: CDR1 SNHLY and CDR2 FYNNEI. The trim removed 6 bases at V and 6 bases at J, leaving 9 bases unmatched. Only in-frame clones appear in the TCRdb table, and some are missing; sequencing was by immunoSEQ multiplex PCR. This sample yields tens of thousands of clones, of which 90% to 95% are seen a single time; about 0.74% belongs to the top ten. The V gene is TRBV2, the J gene TRBJ1-4; 8 bases align to TRBD1. The sample comprised PBMCs. This sequence was found in a man aged 25 to 40 with colorectal cancer. CDR3 bases: TGTGCCAGCAGGGAATTTTTACAGGGGGATGAAAAACTGTTTTTT. The encoded protein is CASREFLQGDEKLFF.